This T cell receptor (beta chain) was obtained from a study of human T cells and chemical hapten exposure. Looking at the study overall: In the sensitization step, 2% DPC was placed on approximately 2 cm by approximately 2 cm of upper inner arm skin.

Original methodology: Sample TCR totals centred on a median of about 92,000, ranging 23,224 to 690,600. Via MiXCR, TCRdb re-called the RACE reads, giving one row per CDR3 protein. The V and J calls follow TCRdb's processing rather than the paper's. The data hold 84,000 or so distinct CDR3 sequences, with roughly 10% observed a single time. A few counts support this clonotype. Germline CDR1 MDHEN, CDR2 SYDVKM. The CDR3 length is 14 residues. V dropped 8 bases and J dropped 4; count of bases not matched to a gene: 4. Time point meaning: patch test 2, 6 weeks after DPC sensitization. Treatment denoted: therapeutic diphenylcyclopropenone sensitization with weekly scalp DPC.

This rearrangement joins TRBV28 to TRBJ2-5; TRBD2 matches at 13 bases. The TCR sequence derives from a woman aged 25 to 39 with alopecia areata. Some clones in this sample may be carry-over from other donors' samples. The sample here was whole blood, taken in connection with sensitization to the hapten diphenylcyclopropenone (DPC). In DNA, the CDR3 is TGTGCCAGCGGACTAGCGGGGGCAGGAGAGACCCAGTACTTC. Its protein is CASGLAGAGETQYF.